This T cell receptor beta chain came from a study of technical replicates of blood from a handful of donors listed by TCRdb under 2017. CDR1 MNHEY and CDR2 SMNVEV were looked up in the germline V gene (reference sequence). Trimming at the junction amounts to 6 bases on V and 4 bases on J, and the germline ends lie 12 bases apart. The CDR3 has 13 amino acids, counting the end cysteine and phenylalanine. Of all the DNA, just the CDR3 is kept, 39 bases in frame from base 1. Receptor libraries were prepared by the immunoSEQ multiplex PCR assay. The immuneACCESS repertoire file appears here via TCRdb, limited to in-frame rearrangements. These files lack a portion of the clones; in checked studies, under half of the deficit traces to unresolved V genes, and the cause of the others is not known. In this sample the table shows 75,000 to 95,000 clones, 95% of which occur a single time. The ten largest clones capture 0.25% to 0.3% of the sample.

Remarks on this clone: Its antigen has not been determined. Base qualities are not recorded, but no much larger clone differs from it by a single base.

The source of this sequence is a human donor in good health. The V and J segments used are TRBV27 and TRBJ2-5, and TRBD2 may be the D gene, going by 6 matching bases. The sequenced material came from T cells isolated from PBMCs. For the CDR3, the sequence is CASRSWGGETQYF. Read as DNA, the sequence is TGTGCCAGCAGGTCGTGGGGAGGAGAGACCCAGTACTTC.